The sample holds one count of the clone carrying this TCR beta chain. The antigen is unknown. This entry comes from a study of cytomegalovirus exposure and HLA in healthy donors. Notes on the study in general: It was reported that the classifier diagnosed cytomegalovirus status with high specificity and sensitivity in both the original and validation cohorts. Later analysis found that TCR beta chains associated with HLA were more clonally expanded than other, equally common chains.

The primer mix had 60 Vbeta and 13 Jbeta primers. The assay was immunoSEQ multiplex PCR, and TCRdb's table has in-frame clones only and misses some. The data show some 200,000 clones, around 86% seen once. The CDR3 consists of 15 residues. Trimming took off 3 bases at V and 0 bases at J, with 10 bases between the two ends. Germline CDR1 and CDR2: SGHRS and YFSETQ. Sequencing used PBMCs. The chain couples TRBV5-1 to TRBJ2-1; D not certain. This TCR was recovered from a man aged 50 or older in good health and CMV-seronegative. The CDR3 DNA is TGCGCCAGCAGCTGGGCACAGAGCTCCTACAATGAGCAGTTCTTC. Translating it yields CASSWAQSSYNEQFF.